The present TCR beta chain was sequenced within a study of CD8+CD57+ T cells in acquired aplastic anemia. Study details: Isolated CD4+ and CD8+ cells, once sorted, yielded DNA averaging roughly 3.2 ug.

Using genomic DNA as the template, TCR beta VDJ and CDR3 profiling was carried out. From the reads, TCRdb called clonotypes with MiXCR, one entry per CDR3 protein. The data hold about 120,000 distinct CDR3 sequences, with approximately 50% observed a single time. The CDR3 sequence is 13 residues long. V lost 6 bases to trimming and J lost 3 bases, with 12 bases between them. Per the germline V gene, CDR1 is SGHVS and CDR2 is FNYEAQ. Patients sequenced had flow cytometry evidence of CD8+CD57+ cell expansion. The cohort consisted entirely of patients having severe acquired aplastic anemia. The sequence was obtained from a human donor with aplastic anemia. The material sequenced was sorted CD4+, CD8+, or CD8+CD57+ T cells (not recorded which) from PBMCs. The gene calls are TRBV7-6 and TRBJ2-7, with D uncertain. This CDR3 is CASSEAVGYEQYF. The CDR3 nucleotides read TGTGCCAGCAGTGAAGCTGTGGGCTACGAGCAGTACTTC.